This TCR beta chain was identified during a study of blood T cell repertoires in COVID-19. Study-wide background: Whether acute or convalescent, the COVID-19 samples came from the United States, Italy and Spain. PBMCs, B-cell-depleted T cells, or T cells were the source of the cDNA or gDNA that made up the material.

V dropped 7 bases and J dropped 0 bases, with 10 bases sitting between them. Per germline, CDR1 GTSNPN and CDR2 SVGIG (reference sequence). This CDR3 has 13 amino acids. Authors' analysis steps: Using reference gene primer amplification, nucleated cell counts were estimated. Generated by immunoSEQ multiplex PCR, the TCRdb table keeps only in-frame clones and is missing some. The V and J calls and clone size are taken from that table; D and trimming were inferred from the DNA. The repertoire holds around 230,000 clones, with around four fifths as singletons. The sample consisted of peripheral blood. The chain joins TRBV30 to TRBJ2-1, with a possible D match to TRBD2 (5 bases). The sequence was collected from a woman between 65 and 79 years old with active or convalescent COVID-19. The CDR3 sequence is CASRESSYNEQFF. The CDR3 nucleotides are TGTGCCTCAAGGGAGAGCTCCTACAATGAGCAGTTCTTC.